This TCR beta chain comes out of a study of response to subunit inactivated influenza vaccine. This clonotype was counted only a few times. The antigen is not known. Study-wide results and limits: A suggestion made by the authors is that each seasonal influenza vaccination recruits few new T cells.

TCRdb re-analysed the RT-PCR reads in MiXCR, keeping a single row per CDR3 protein. The sample shows about 310,000 distinct CDR3 sequences, 21% of them seen only once. CDR1 is DFQATT and CDR2 is SNEGSKA in the germline V gene (reference sequence). This CDR3 is built from 19 residues. V was cut by 1 base and J by 0 bases, with 22 bases left in between. This TCR came from a man in his fifties or sixties who received an inactivated influenza vaccine. This sequence joins TRBV20-1 and TRBJ2-4, with D possibly being TRBD2 (6 bases). Source: PBMCs from blood, taken 21 months after vaccination. CDR3 protein: CSARGFSSGENIAKNIQYF. CDR3 in DNA: TGCAGTGCTAGAGGATTTTCTTCGGGGGAGAATATAGCCAAAAACATTCAGTACTTC.